The clone carrying this TCR beta chain has only a few counts. Its antigen is unidentified. V was trimmed by 0 bases and J by 4 bases, leaving 16 bases between them. The CDR3 runs to 18 residues. CDR1 is MNHEY and CDR2 is SVGEGT in the germline V gene. The data are from a study of blood T cells in healthy people across ages. The second PCR ran about 6 to 11 cycles with a sample-barcoded 5' primer and J-beta primers. One entry per CDR3 protein results from TCRdb running MiXCR on the 5' RACE reads. The table includes 650,000 to 800,000 distinct CDR3 sequences, roughly 44% detected once. Study-wide results and caveats: Roughly linear declines in TCR beta diversity per million T cells occurred with age. Versus aged donors, long-lived donors had higher diversity and more naive CD4+ cells.

The J gene is TRBJ2-6, the V gene TRBV6-2 or TRBV6-3, with a weak D call TRBD2 (7 bases). The specimen sequenced was blood. The source of this sequence is a man in his 60s in good health. The CDR3 nucleotides are TGTGCCAGCAGTTACTCGATTGCGGGGGCGATCGGGGCCAACGTCCTGACTTTC. It yields the protein CASSYSIAGAIGANVLTF.